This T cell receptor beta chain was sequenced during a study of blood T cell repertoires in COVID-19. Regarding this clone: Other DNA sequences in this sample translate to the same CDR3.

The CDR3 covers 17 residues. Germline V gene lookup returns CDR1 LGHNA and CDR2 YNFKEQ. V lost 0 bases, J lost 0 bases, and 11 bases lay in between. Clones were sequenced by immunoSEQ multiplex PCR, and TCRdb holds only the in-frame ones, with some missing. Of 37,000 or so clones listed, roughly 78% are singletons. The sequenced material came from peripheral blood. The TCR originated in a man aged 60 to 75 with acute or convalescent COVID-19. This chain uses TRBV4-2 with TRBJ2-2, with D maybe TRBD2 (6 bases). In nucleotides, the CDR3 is TGTGCCAGCAGCCAAGAGCAAGGCGGGGCGAACACCGGGGAGCTGTTTTTT. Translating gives CASSQEQGGANTGELFF.